This entry is about one TCR beta chain. Its antigen is not identified. The data were produced by immunoSEQ multiplex PCR, yet TCRdb's version contains in-frame clones alone and is incomplete. This sample has 37,000 or so clones; roughly 32% occur once, and the top ten carry less than 2%. Germline CDR1 is SGHVS and CDR2 is FNYEAQ. Trimming removed 2 bases from V and 0 bases from J; junction bases left unmatched: 4. The CDR3 runs 17 residues. Treatment indicated: randomized to nivolumab then ipilimumab (arm A) or the reverse (arm B). The data are from a study of sequential checkpoint blockade in melanoma. Study-wide background: TCRβ was sequenced from DNA of 90 to 95 pretreatment tumors. After nivolumab or ipilimumab alone, around 20 patients had week-13 rebiopsies.

Regarding the study as a whole: Clinical benefit was about 30 times likelier when tumor T-cell fraction and clonality increased. Response in arm A was associated with pretreatment TIL clonality.

The material sequenced was tumor tissue (inferred from file names), taken from a patient given nivolumab and ipilimumab in sequence. The J gene is TRBJ2-7, the V gene TRBV7-6, with 13 bases matching TRBD2. This TCR derives from a human donor with melanoma. Here the CDR3 reads CASSLSGTSGNSYEQYF. The CDR3 DNA reads TGTGCCAGCAGCTTATCTGGGACTAGCGGGAACTCCTACGAGCAGTACTTC. The full variable domain, with the rest looked up from reference TRBV7-6 and TRBJ2-7, is GAGVSQSPRYKVTKRGQDVALRCDPISGHVSLYWYRQALGQGPEFLTYFNYEAQQDKSGLPNDRFSAERPEGSISTLTIQRTEQRDSAMYRCASSLSGTSGNSYEQYFGPGTRLTVT.